This TCR beta chain emerged from a study of shared clonotypes between healthy human individuals. Findings of the study overall: Naive subsets usually exceeded memory subsets in estimated richness.

CD45RO-negative CD8 cells positively selected for CCR7 made up the naive population, which excluded terminally differentiated effector memory CD45RA+ cells. Here immunoSEQ multiplex PCR was the method, and the copy in TCRdb shows in-frame clones only, minus some. The sample records about 2.2 million clones, around 93% being singletons. On this clone itself: What it binds is unknown.

Germline-derived CDR1 and CDR2 are SGHAT and FQNNGV. The length of the CDR3 is 17 residues. With V trimmed by 0 bases and J by 5 bases, 12 bases remained unmatched. The chain links TRBV11-2 to TRBJ2-7; 8 positions match TRBD2. The sequenced sample was naive CD8+ T cells from PBMCs. The TCR sequence derives from a man younger than 30 in good health. Some clones in this sample may be carry-over from other donors' samples. The CDR3 sequence is CASSLDRRGGYVNEQYF. The CDR3 DNA sequence: TGTGCCAGCAGCTTAGATCGCCGCGGGGGGTATGTTAACGAGCAGTACTTC.